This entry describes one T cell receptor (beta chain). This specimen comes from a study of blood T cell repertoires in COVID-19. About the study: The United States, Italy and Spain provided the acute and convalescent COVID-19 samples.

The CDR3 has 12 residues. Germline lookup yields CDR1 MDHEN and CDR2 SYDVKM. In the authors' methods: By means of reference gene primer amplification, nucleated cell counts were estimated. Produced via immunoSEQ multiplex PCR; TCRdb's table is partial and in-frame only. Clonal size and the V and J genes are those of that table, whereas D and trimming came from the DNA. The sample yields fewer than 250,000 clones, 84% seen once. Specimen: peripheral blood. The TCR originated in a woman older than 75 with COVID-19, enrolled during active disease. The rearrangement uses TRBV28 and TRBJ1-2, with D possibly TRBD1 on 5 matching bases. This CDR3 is CVSQTGEVGYTF. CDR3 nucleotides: TGTGTCAGTCAAACGGGGGAGGTTGGCTACACCTTC.